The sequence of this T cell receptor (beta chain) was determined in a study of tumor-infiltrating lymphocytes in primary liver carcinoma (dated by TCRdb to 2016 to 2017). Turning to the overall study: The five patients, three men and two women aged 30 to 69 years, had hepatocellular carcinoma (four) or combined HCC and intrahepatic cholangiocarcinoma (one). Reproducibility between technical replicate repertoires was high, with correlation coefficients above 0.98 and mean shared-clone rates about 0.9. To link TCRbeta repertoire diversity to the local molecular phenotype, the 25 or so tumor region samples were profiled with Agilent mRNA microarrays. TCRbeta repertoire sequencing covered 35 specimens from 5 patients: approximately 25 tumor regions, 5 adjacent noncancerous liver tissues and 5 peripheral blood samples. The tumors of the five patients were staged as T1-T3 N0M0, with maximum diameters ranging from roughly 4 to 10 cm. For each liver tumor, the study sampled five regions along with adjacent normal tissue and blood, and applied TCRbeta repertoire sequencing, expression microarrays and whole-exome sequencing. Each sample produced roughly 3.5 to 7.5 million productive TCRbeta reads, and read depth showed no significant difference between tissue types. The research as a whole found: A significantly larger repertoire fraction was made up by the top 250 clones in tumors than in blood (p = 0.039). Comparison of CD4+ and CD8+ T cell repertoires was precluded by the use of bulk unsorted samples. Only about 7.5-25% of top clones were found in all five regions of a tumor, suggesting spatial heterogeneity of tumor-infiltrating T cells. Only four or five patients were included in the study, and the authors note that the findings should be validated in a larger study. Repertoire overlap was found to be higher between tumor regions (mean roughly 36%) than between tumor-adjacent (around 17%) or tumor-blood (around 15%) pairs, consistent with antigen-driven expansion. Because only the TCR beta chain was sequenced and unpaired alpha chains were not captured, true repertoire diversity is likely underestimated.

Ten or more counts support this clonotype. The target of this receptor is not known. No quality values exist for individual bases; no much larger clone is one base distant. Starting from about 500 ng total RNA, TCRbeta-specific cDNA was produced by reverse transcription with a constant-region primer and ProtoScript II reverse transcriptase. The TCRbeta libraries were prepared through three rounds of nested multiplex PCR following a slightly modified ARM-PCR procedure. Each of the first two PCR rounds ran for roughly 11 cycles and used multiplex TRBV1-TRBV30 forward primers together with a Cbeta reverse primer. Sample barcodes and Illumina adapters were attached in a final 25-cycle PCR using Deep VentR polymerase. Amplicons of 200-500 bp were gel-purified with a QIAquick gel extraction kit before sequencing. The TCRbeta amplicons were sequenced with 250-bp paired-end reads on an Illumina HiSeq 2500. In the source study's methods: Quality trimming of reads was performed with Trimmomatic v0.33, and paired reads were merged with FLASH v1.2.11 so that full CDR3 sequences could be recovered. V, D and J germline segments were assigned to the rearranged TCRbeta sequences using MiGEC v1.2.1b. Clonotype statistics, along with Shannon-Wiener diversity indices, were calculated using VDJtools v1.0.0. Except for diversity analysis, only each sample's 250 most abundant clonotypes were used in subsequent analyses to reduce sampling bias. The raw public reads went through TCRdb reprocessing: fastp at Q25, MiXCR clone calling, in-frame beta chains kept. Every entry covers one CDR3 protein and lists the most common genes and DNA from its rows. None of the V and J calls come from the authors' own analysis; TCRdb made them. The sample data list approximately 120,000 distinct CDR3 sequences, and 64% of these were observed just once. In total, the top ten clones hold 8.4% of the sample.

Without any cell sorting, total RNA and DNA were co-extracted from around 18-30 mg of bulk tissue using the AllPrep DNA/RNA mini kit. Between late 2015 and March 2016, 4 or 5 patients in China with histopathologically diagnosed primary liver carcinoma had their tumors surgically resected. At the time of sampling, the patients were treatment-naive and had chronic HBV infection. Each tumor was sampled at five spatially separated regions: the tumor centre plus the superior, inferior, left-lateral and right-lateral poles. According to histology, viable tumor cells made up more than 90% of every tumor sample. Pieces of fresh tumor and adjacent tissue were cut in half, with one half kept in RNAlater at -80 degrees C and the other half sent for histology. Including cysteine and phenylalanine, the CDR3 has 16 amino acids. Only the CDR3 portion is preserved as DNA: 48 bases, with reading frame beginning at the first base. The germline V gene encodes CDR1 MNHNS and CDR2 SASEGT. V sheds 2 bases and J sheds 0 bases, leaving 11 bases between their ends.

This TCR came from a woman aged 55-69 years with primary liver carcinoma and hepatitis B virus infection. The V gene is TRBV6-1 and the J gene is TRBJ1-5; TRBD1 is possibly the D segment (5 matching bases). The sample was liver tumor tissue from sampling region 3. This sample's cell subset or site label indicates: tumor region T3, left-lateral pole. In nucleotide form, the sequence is TGTGCCAGCAGTGAACGTGGACATTTTAGCAATCAGCCCCAGCATTTT. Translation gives CASSERGHFSNQPQHF.